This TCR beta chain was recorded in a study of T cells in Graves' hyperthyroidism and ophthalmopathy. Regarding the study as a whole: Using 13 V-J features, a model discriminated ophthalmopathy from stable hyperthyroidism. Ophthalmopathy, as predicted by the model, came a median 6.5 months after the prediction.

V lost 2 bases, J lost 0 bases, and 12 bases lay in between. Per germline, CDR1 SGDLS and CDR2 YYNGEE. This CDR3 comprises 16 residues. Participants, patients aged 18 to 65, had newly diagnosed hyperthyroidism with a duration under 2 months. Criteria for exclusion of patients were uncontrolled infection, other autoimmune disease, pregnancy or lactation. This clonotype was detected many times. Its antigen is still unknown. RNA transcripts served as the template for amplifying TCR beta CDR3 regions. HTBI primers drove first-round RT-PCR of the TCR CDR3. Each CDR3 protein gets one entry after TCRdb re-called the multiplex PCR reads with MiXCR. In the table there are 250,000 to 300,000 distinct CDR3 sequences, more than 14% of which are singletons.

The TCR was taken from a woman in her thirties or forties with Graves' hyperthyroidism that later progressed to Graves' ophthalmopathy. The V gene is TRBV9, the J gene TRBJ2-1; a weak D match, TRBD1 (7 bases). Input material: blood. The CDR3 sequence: CASSVGGGTSYNEQFF. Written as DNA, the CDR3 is TGTGCCAGCAGCGTCGGAGGGGGCACCTCCTACAATGAGCAGTTCTTC. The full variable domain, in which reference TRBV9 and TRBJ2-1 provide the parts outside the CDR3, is DSGVTQTPKHLITATGQRVTLRCSPRSGDLSVYWYQQSLDQGLQFLIQYYNGEERAKGNILERFSAQQFPDLHSELNLSSLELGDSALYFCASSVGGGTSYNEQFFGPGTRLTVL.